These 30 T cell receptor beta chains were all obtained from the same sample, sequenced in a study of OX40 agonist ivuxolimab in advanced cancers. The repertoire was sequenced with immunoSEQ multiplex PCR; TCRdb's copy has only in-frame clones and lacks some. In the table there are fewer than 120,000 clones, roughly nine tenths of which are singletons. Specimen: CD4+ or CD8+ T cells sorted from blood, collected in a trial of the OX40 agonist ivuxolimab. These receptors were collected from an adult with an advanced solid tumor such as melanoma, head and neck, liver or kidney cancer.

The chain links TRBV27 to TRBJ2-1; D gene unclear. The germline V and J ends were trimmed by 4 bases and 5 bases, with 9 bases remaining between them. CDR1 is MNHEY and CDR2 is SMNVEV in the germline V gene (reference sequence). The CDR3 has 13 amino acids. The CDR3 here is CASSSYPHNEQFF. The DNA for the CDR3 is TGTGCCAGCAGTTCCTACCCCCACAATGAGCAGTTCTTC.

The chain is built from TRBV7-2 and TRBJ1-6; TRBD1 aligns across 8 bases. Germline CDR1 is SGHTA and CDR2 is FQGNSA. This CDR3 has 17 residues. V gave up 1 base and J gave up 6 bases; unmatched junction bases: 8. The CDR3 DNA reads as TGTGCCAGCAGCTTAGGTCCCAGGGGGCATAGTAATTCACCCCTCCACTTT. Amino acid sequence: CASSLGPRGHSNSPLHF.

V gene TRBV15 combines with J gene TRBJ2-5; D gene unclear. Trimming removed 5 bases at V and 10 bases at J, with 11 bases between. Looked up from germline, CDR1 is LNHNV and CDR2 is YYDKDF (reference sequence). The CDR3 is 11 residues long. CDR3 sequence reads: CATSAAGLQYF. In DNA, the CDR3 is TGTGCCACCAGCGCCGCAGGCCTCCAGTACTTC.

The chain recombines TRBV6-1 with TRBJ2-1; D is undetermined. The CDR3 is made up of 16 amino acids. In germline, CDR1 is MNHNS, CDR2 SASEGT. V was shortened by 1 base and J by 0 bases, with 10 bases between the two germline ends. The CDR3 sequence: CASSEEYSSSYNEQFF. DNA for the CDR3: TGTGCCAGCAGTGAAGAATACAGTAGCTCCTACAATGAGCAGTTCTTC.

This chain joins TRBV15 and TRBJ1-2; the D is unclear. Germline CDR1 LNHNV, CDR2 YYDKDF (reference sequence). The CDR3 covers 12 residues. V was pared by 0 bases and J by 7 bases, with 6 bases between. For the CDR3, the DNA is TGTGCCACCAGCAGAGATCTGGGTGGCTACACCTTC. Translating gives CATSRDLGGYTF.

V usage is TRBV6-5 and J usage is TRBJ2-5; no firm D call. Germline CDR1 MNHEY, CDR2 SVGAGI. The ends were cut back, 7 bases at V and 3 bases at J, with 9 bases in the middle. There are 12 residues in the CDR3. CDR3 loop: CASKEAEETQYF. CDR3 nucleotides: TGTGCCAGCAAAGAGGCTGAAGAGACCCAGTACTTC.

The rearrangement links TRBV2 to TRBJ2-7; D call uncertain. The CDR3 contains 14 residues. Trimming took off 6 bases at V and 1 base at J, with 13 bases between the two ends. Germline CDR1 reads SNHLY; CDR2 reads FYNNEI. The CDR3 here is CASSPTTGSYEQYF. In DNA form, the CDR3 reads TGTGCCAGCAGCCCGACCACCGGGTCCTACGAGCAGTACTTC.

This chain links TRBV7-3 with TRBJ2-5, with D perhaps matching TRBD2 (5 bases). The germline gives CDR1 SGHTA, CDR2 FQGTGA. The CDR3 has 13 residues. Deletions cut 2 bases from V and 5 bases from J, with 9 bases between. The CDR3 region has the DNA TGTGCCAGCAGCTTATGGGGAGAGGAGACCCAGTACTTC. Residues: CASSLWGEETQYF.

This rearrangement joins TRBV7-2 to TRBJ2-5; 8 bases map to TRBD1. V was clipped by 0 bases and J by 5 bases; unmatched bases: 8. Germline CDR1 reads SGHTA; CDR2 reads FQGNSA. This CDR3 spans 16 amino acids. CDR3 in amino acids: CASSLAPTGAQETQYF. CDR3 nucleotide sequence: TGTGCCAGCAGCTTAGCCCCGACAGGGGCCCAGGAGACCCAGTACTTC. Complete variable domain (other parts from reference TRBV7-2 and TRBJ2-5): GAGVSQSPSNKVTEKGKDVELRCDPISGHTALYWYRQSLGQGLEFLIYFQGNSAPDKSGLPSDRFSAERTGGSVSTLTIQRTQQEDSAVYLCASSLAPTGAQETQYFGPGTRLLVL.

The chain employs TRBV4-2 and TRBJ2-3, with D unresolved. V was trimmed by 0 bases and J by 2 bases, leaving 9 bases between them. The germline CDR1 and CDR2 sequences are LGHNA and YNFKEQ. The CDR3 has 15 residues. The CDR3 loop reads CASSQEGRTTDTQYF. In nucleotides, the CDR3 is TGTGCCAGCAGCCAAGAGGGCAGGACCACAGATACGCAGTATTTT.

This clone was observed once. The rearrangement uses TRBV18 and TRBJ2-2, with D possibly being TRBD1 (5 bases). Trimming removed 4 bases at V and 0 bases at J, with 6 bases between. This CDR3 spans 14 amino acids. Germline V gene sequence: CDR1 KGHSH, CDR2 LQKENI. The CDR3 DNA is TGTGCCAGCTCACACAGGACGAACACCGGGGAGCTGTTTTTT. This sequence encodes CASSHRTNTGELFF.

The rearrangement uses TRBV6-6 and TRBJ1-4; D call uncertain. The CDR3 runs to 14 residues. V gave up 6 bases and J gave up 10 bases, with 18 bases separating them. The germline CDR1 and CDR2 sequences are MNHNY and SVGAGI (reference sequence). CDR3 nucleotides: TGTGCCAGCAGCCAAACCGCCTGGACGGTAAAACTGTTTTTT. As protein: CASSQTAWTVKLFF.

The V gene is TRBV14, the J gene TRBJ2-6; possibly TRBD1 for D (5 bases). CDR3 length equals 17 residues. V was trimmed by 4 bases and J by 4 bases, leaving 17 bases between them. In germline, CDR1 is SGHDN, CDR2 FVKESK. CDR3 amino acids: CASSPRRERFGANVLTF. Written as DNA, the CDR3 is TGTGCCAGCAGCCCACGCAGGGAAAGGTTCGGGGCCAACGTCCTGACTTTC.

The table lists this clone with a count of one. J is TRBJ2-1 and V is TRBV14, with D perhaps being TRBD1 or TRBD2 (5 bases each). The CDR3 has 16 amino acids. Trimming removed 4 bases from V and 14 bases from J, with 27 bases in between. Germline CDR1 SGHDN, CDR2 FVKESK. The CDR3 DNA follows: TGTGCCAGCAGCCCAAGGACCTGGTATCGTATTGGGGGAGAGTTCTTC. Translating it yields CASSPRTWYRIGGEFF. The full variable domain, in which reference TRBV14 and TRBJ2-1 provide the parts outside the CDR3, is EAGVTQFPSHSVIEKGQTVTLRCDPISGHDNLYWYRRVMGKEIKFLLHFVKESKQDESGMPNNRFLAERTGGTYSTLKVQPAELEDSGVYFCASSPRTWYRIGGEFFGPGTRLTVL.

This clone was observed a single time. The chain couples TRBV7-2 to TRBJ1-1, with a possible D match to TRBD1 (5 bases). This CDR3 contains 15 residues. The germline gives CDR1 SGHTA, CDR2 FQGNSA. Trimming shortened V by 1 base and J by 5 bases, and 14 bases separated the two germline ends. CDR3 DNA: TGTGCCAGCAGCTTAGTAGGCAGGGAAGGAACTGAAGCTTTCTTT. Amino acid sequence: CASSLVGREGTEAFF.

The chain combines TRBV11-1 with TRBJ2-3; D remains unclear. Germline values: CDR1 SGHAT, CDR2 FQDESV (reference sequence). This CDR3 is built from 11 residues. Trimming removed 6 bases at V and 6 bases at J, with 7 bases between. The CDR3 spells CASSLADTQYF. For the CDR3, the DNA is TGTGCCAGCAGTCTTGCGGATACGCAGTATTTT. The full variable domain, its missing parts supplied by reference TRBV11-1 and TRBJ2-3, is EAEVAQSPRYKITEKSQAVAFWCDPISGHATLYWYRQILGQGPELLVQFQDESVVDDSQLPKDRFSAERLKGVDSTLKIQPAELGDSAMYLCASSLADTQYFGPGTRLTVL.

This rearrangement joins TRBV11-2 to TRBJ1-3; D is unresolved. The length of the CDR3 is 12 residues. Germline lookup yields CDR1 SGHAT and CDR2 FQNNGV. Trimming stripped 5 bases from V and 0 bases from J, with 2 bases between. This CDR3 reads CASSLSGNTIYF. The CDR3 DNA reads TGTGCCAGCAGCCTCTCTGGAAACACCATATATTTT.

The CDR3, as DNA: TGTGCCAGCAGCTCCTCGTCAATCTCCTACGAGCAGTACTTC. Translation: CASSSSSISYEQYF. The chain carries TRBV7-3 and TRBJ2-7; no reliable D call. This CDR3 is 14 amino acids long. Trimming cost V 4 bases and J 0 bases, with 10 bases left between them. The germline V gene has CDR1 SGHTA and CDR2 FQGTGA.

The chain carries TRBV19 and TRBJ1-1; D call uncertain. The V end lost 3 bases, the J end lost 6 bases, and 11 bases lay between the germline ends. Germline lookup yields CDR1 LNHDA and CDR2 SQIVND (reference sequence). The CDR3 runs 13 residues. CDR3 in DNA: TGTGCCAGTAGTATTGGTGAGACTCCTGAAGCTTTCTTT. Translation gives CASSIGETPEAFF.

This chain connects TRBV9 to TRBJ2-3; D tentatively reads TRBD1 or TRBD2 (5 bases each). V lost 4 bases, J lost 2 bases, and 29 bases lay in between. The CDR3 is 20 residues long. Per the germline V gene, CDR1 is SGDLS and CDR2 is YYNGEE. The DNA of the CDR3 is TGTGCCAGCAGCCCCGGGGCTACCTTGTCCCTCCTGAAGCACACAGATACGCAGTATTTT. This codes for CASSPGATLSLLKHTDTQYF. The complete variable domain, with remaining parts taken from reference TRBV9 and TRBJ2-3, reads DSGVTQTPKHLITATGQRVTLRCSPRSGDLSVYWYQQSLDQGLQFLIQYYNGEERAKGNILERFSAQQFPDLHSELNLSSLELGDSALYFCASSPGATLSLLKHTDTQYFGPGTRLTVL.

The CDR3 here is CATQTGNTDTQYF. The CDR3 DNA is TGTGCCACACAAACAGGGAACACAGATACGCAGTATTTT. The rearrangement joins TRBV28 to TRBJ2-3; D perhaps matches TRBD1 (6 bases). The CDR3 consists of 13 residues. Germline V CDR1 and CDR2: MDHEN, SYDVKM. Trimming took off 10 bases at V and 2 bases at J, with 13 bases between the two ends. The full variable domain, rest sourced from reference TRBV28 and TRBJ2-3, is DVKVTQSSRYLVKRTGEKVFLECVQDMDHENMFWYRQDPGLGLRLIYFSYDVKMKEKGDIPEGYSVSREKKERFSLILESASTNQTSMYLCATQTGNTDTQYFGPGTRLTVL.

This chain joins TRBV18 and TRBJ2-7; D unresolved. The germline gives CDR1 KGHSH, CDR2 LQKENI. Trimming pared 2 bases from V and 1 base from J, leaving 9 bases between. CDR3 length: 14 amino acids. CDR3 residues: CASSPETISYEQYF. CDR3 nucleotides: TGTGCCAGCTCACCAGAAACAATTTCCTACGAGCAGTACTTC. The whole variable domain, remainder taken from reference TRBV18 and TRBJ2-7, is NAGVMQNPRHLVRRRGQEARLRCSPMKGHSHVYWYRQLPEEGLKFMVYLQKENIIDESGMPKERFSAEFPKEGPSILRIQQVVRGDSAAYFCASSPETISYEQYFGPGTRLTVT.

The gene calls are TRBV7-6 and TRBJ2-1, with 8 positions matching TRBD1. Germline CDR1 SGHVS, CDR2 FNYEAQ. The V and J ends lost 4 bases and 4 bases, in that order; junction bases with no gene match: 6. The CDR3 has 15 residues. Here the CDR3 reads CASSSGQGFYNEQFF. The CDR3 DNA reads as TGTGCCAGCAGCTCAGGACAGGGTTTTTACAATGAGCAGTTCTTC.

The V gene is TRBV5-1, the J gene TRBJ1-6; 9 bases map to TRBD1. Germline values: CDR1 SGHRS, CDR2 YFSETQ. CDR3 length: 18 amino acids. Trimming at V came to 4 bases and at J to 0 bases, leaving 8 bases not matched to a gene. CDR3 sequence: CASSLTGTGRSYNSPLHF. The CDR3 DNA reads as TGCGCCAGCAGCCTGACGGGGACAGGGCGCTCCTATAATTCACCCCTCCACTTT.

The V gene is TRBV28, the J gene TRBJ1-3; 11 nucleotides match TRBD1. V trimming: 7 bases; J trimming: 5 bases; junction bases outside the gene matches: 10. Germline CDR1 reads MDHEN; CDR2 reads SYDVKM. The CDR3 covers 16 residues. The CDR3 nucleotides are TGTGCCAGCACCTCAATCGGACAGGGGGCGAGAAACACCATATATTTT. Encoded protein: CASTSIGQGARNTIYF. The variable domain in full, with the rest retrieved from reference TRBV28 and TRBJ1-3, is DVKVTQSSRYLVKRTGEKVFLECVQDMDHENMFWYRQDPGLGLRLIYFSYDVKMKEKGDIPEGYSVSREKKERFSLILESASTNQTSMYLCASTSIGQGARNTIYFGEGSWLTVV.

The chain recombines TRBV6-1 with TRBJ2-7; 9 nucleotides align to TRBD1. Germline CDR1 MNHNS, CDR2 SASEGT. V shed 8 bases, J shed 2 bases, and the junction held 10 bases outside the gene matches. The CDR3 contains 15 residues. CDR3 bases: TGTGCCAGCCAGCTATACGGGACAGGGCCCTACGAGCAGTACTTC. Encoded protein: CASQLYGTGPYEQYF.

J is TRBJ1-1 and V is TRBV11-2; TRBD1 might be the D (5 bases). Trimming left V 5 bases short and J 1 base short, with 14 bases between. Germline-derived CDR1 and CDR2 are SGHAT and FQNNGV. This CDR3 is built from 15 residues. For the CDR3, the DNA is TGTGCCAGCAGCGCAGCAGGGATCCCGAACACTGAAGCTTTCTTT. Its translation is CASSAAGIPNTEAFF.

V usage is TRBV7-8 and J usage is TRBJ1-1, with D maybe TRBD1 (5 bases). The CDR3 runs to 15 residues. Deletions cut 1 base from V and 0 bases from J, with 9 bases between. In germline, CDR1 is SGHVS, CDR2 FQNEAQ. In DNA form, the CDR3 reads TGTGCCAGCAGCTTAGTTGACAGCTTGAACACTGAAGCTTTCTTT. This codes for CASSLVDSLNTEAFF.

The chain uses TRBV7-2 and TRBJ2-2; tentative D call: TRBD1 (6 bases). The CDR3 runs to 14 residues. Germline V gene data show CDR1 as SGHTA and CDR2 as FQGNSA. Trimming shortened V by 8 bases and J by 4 bases, and 14 bases separated the two germline ends. CDR3 sequence: CASGSQGTTGELFF. The CDR3 region has the DNA TGTGCCAGCGGATCACAGGGTACCACCGGGGAGCTGTTTTTT.

This clone is a singleton in its sample. This chain connects TRBV7-9 to TRBJ1-2, with TRBD1 identical over 7 bases. Unmatched junction bases numbered 5, after V lost 9 bases and J lost 4 bases. The CDR3 length is 12 residues. The germline CDR1 and CDR2 sequences are SEHNR and FQNEAQ (reference sequence). The CDR3 loop reads CASRQGVYGYTF. The CDR3 nucleotides read TGTGCCAGTAGACAGGGTGTCTATGGCTACACCTTC.